These T cell receptor beta chains were read from a single sample in a study of beta chain features in type 1 diabetes. Using immunoSEQ multiplex PCR, the repertoire was profiled, and TCRdb retains in-frame clones only, with some absent. The table shows around 500,000 clones, with 30% occurring only once. The sequenced material came from naive CD4+ T cells from blood. The source is a young man in good health. The CDR3 runs from the conserved cysteine through the conserved F or W. Fields, in order: V gene, J gene, CDR3 protein.

TRBV25-1	TRBJ1-1	CASSDLQGTNTEAFF
TRBV6-6	TRBJ2-3	CASRGQGAVDTQYF
TRBV5-1	TRBJ2-1	CASSSLAGEQFF
TRBV29-1	TRBJ1-2	CSVFTGGGYGYTF
TRBV9	TRBJ2-6	CASSPRTLSGANVLTF
TRBV4-2	TRBJ2-7	CASSQGPSGTYEQHF
TRBV6-5	TRBJ2-3	CASSFRTSGRGDTQYF
TRBV4-1	TRBJ2-2	CASSLGPGANTGELFF
TRBV5-6	TRBJ1-1	CASSLAVNTEAFF
TRBV30	TRBJ2-1	CAWSPQWSRGFDSEQFF
TRBV30	TRBJ2-1	CAWSQRDEQFF
TRBV7-9	TRBJ2-2	CASSPDWNTGELFF
TRBV10-3	TRBJ2-7	CAISESTALYEQYF
TRBV29-1	TRBJ1-1	CSVIGQLNTEAFF
TRBV6-5	TRBJ2-3	CASRRGSTDTQYF
TRBV30	TRBJ2-5	CAWTWGETQYF
TRBV6-1	TRBJ2-1	CASKDYLFNEQFF
TRBV29-1	TRBJ1-2	CSGDSLNYGYTF
TRBV27	TRBJ2-3	CASSFRGPKDTQYF
TRBV27	TRBJ2-6	CATRGANVLTF
TRBV20-1	TRBJ2-7	CSAGTGYEQYF
TRBV30	TRBJ1-5	CAWSVGLQPQHF
TRBV27	TRBJ2-5	CASSWSRTGEEETQYF
TRBV7-9	TRBJ1-4	CASSRTTGPEKLFF
TRBV9	TRBJ1-1	CASSVGQHTEAFF
TRBV9	TRBJ2-2	CASSAPSTGNTGELFF
TRBV7-2	TRBJ2-2	CASSFFTGELFF
TRBV29-1	TRBJ2-1	CSSLRGAGDGIRFF
TRBV29-1	TRBJ2-6	CSVTGVPGANVLTF
TRBV27	TRBJ2-3	CASRLAGADTQYF
TRBV4-3	TRBJ2-1	CASSQESAYNEQFF
TRBV9	TRBJ2-5	CASSAAAETSRQYF
TRBV14	TRBJ2-7	CASSRGLAGGFEQYF
TRBV30	TRBJ2-1	CAWNTGSNHEQFF
TRBV7-9	TRBJ2-1	CASSRDRALYEQFF
TRBV7-2	TRBJ2-5	CASSLGLAGETQYF
TRBV5-6	TRBJ2-3	CASSLFRTFTDTQYF
TRBV9	TRBJ2-3	CASSQSTDTQYF
TRBV11-2	TRBJ2-5	CASSFQARQETQYF
TRBV5-1	TRBJ2-2	CASSDPGTGDTGELFF
TRBV6-5	TRBJ2-7	CASSPETDYYEQYF
TRBV5-1	TRBJ2-3	CASSLAVGRNTDTQYF
TRBV7-9	TRBJ2-7	CASSWTSGRKAHEQYF
TRBV5-1	TRBJ2-1	CASSLRQDRIGSSSYNEQFF